Listed below are T cell receptor beta chains from one sample, sequenced in a study of identical twins. TCRdb called the 5' RACE reads again in MiXCR, with one record for every CDR3 protein. The sample lists 410,000 or so distinct CDR3 sequences, around 20% occurring once. The sample comprised naive T cells sorted from blood. Receptors originate from a middle-aged man in good health. Both conserved end residues are part of each CDR3. The D gene is left open where the match is weak. Some rows have no size entry. The others give once, few or many, or a class for an expanded clone.

V gene	J gene	D gene	clone size	CDR3 length	CDR3 DNA	CDR3 protein
TRBV29-1	TRBJ2-3	-	few	14	TGCAGCGTTCAGTCGGGGGCCTACACAGATACGCAGTATTTT	CSVQSGAYTDTQYF
TRBV15	TRBJ2-5	TRBD2	many	17	TGTGCCACCAGCAGAGGGATAATAGCGGGGACCCAAGAGACCCAGTACTTC	CATSRGIIAGTQETQYF
TRBV5-1	TRBJ2-7	TRBD1	many	16	TGCGCCAGCAGCTTGGGAGGGACAGCCTTATCCTACGAGCAGTACTTC	CASSLGGTALSYEQYF
TRBV10-3	TRBJ1-5	TRBD1	many	18	TGTGCCATCAGTGAGCCCCTGGAGGACAGGGGCTTCGGTCAGCCCCAGCATTTT	CAISEPLEDRGFGQPQHF
TRBV11-2	TRBJ2-7	-	few	16	TGTGCCAGCAGCCTCGGGCGGGGGCGCATGTCCTACGAGCAGTACTTC	CASSLGRGRMSYEQYF
TRBV4-2	TRBJ1-2	TRBD1	-	13	TGTGCCAGCAATCCTGGACAGGGTCGTGGCTACACCTTC	CASNPGQGRGYTF
TRBV7-7	TRBJ1-4	-	few	13	TGTGCTAGCAGCTTGGGACCCGGTGAAAAACTGTTTTTT	CASSLGPGEKLFF
TRBV5-1	TRBJ2-7	TRBD1	many	14	TGCGCCAGCAGCTTGGATCAGGGGGATAGCGAGCAGTACTTC	CASSLDQGDSEQYF
TRBV27	TRBJ1-5	-	few	15	TGTGCCAGCAGTTTCACCGTAGGGCGCAATCAGCCCCAGCATTTT	CASSFTVGRNQPQHF
TRBV7-8	TRBJ2-7	-	-	16	-	CASRFGNGVLSYEQYF
TRBV7-9	TRBJ2-1	-	-	14	TGTGCCAGCAGCCCCGAGGGGCAGCGGCATGAGCAGTTCTTC	CASSPEGQRHEQFF
TRBV12-3/TRBV12-4	TRBJ2-1	-	many	11	TGTGCCAGCAGTTTGGGATTAGGGCAGTTCTTC	CASSLGLGQFF
TRBV12-3/TRBV12-4	TRBJ2-3	TRBD1	-	16	TGTGCCAGCAGTCCCCGCGGACAGGTTGACACAGATACGCAGTATTTT	CASSPRGQVDTDTQYF
TRBV6-2/TRBV6-3	TRBJ2-2	-	once	13	TGTGCCAGCAGTTACACGGGGGTCGGGGAGCTGTTTTTT	CASSYTGVGELFF
TRBV4-2	TRBJ2-5	-	many	14	TGTGCCAGCAGCCAAGATCTGTCCGGGGAGACCCAGTACTTC	CASSQDLSGETQYF
TRBV6-1	TRBJ2-2	TRBD1	once	17	TGTGCCAGCAGCCCATCCCCCGGGACAGGTGCCACCGGGGAGCTGTTTTTT	CASSPSPGTGATGELFF
TRBV29-1	TRBJ2-2	TRBD1	few	15	TGCAGCGTCGATAGGACAGGGACGAACACCGGGGAGCTGTTTTTT	CSVDRTGTNTGELFF
TRBV7-9	TRBJ1-3	-	-	9	TGTGCCAGCAGCTTAGAGAAGGGATTT	CASSLEKGF
TRBV6-1	TRBJ2-1	-	-	15	TGTGCCAGCAGCATACAGAGATACTCCTACAATGAGCAGTTCTTC	CASSIQRYSYNEQFF
TRBV20-1	TRBJ1-5	-	many	13	TGCAGTGCTAGAGGGGAGGTGAATCAGCCCCAGCATTTT	CSARGEVNQPQHF
TRBV3-1	TRBJ2-7	-	few	15	TGTGCCAGCAGCCAAGGCAGGTCTAGCTCCTACGAGCAGTACTTC	CASSQGRSSSYEQYF
TRBV10-3	TRBJ2-7	TRBD2	few	12	TGTGCCATCAGGGGGGAGGGAAGCGAGCAGTACTTC	CAIRGEGSEQYF
TRBV6-5	TRBJ1-6	TRBD1	-	16	TGTGCCAGCAGTTACCTACAGGGGGCTAGGAATTCACCCCTCCACTTT	CASSYLQGARNSPLHF
TRBV27	TRBJ2-1	TRBD1	once	13	TGTGCCAGCAGTTTAACAGGGGGCGCGGACCAGTTCTTC	CASSLTGGADQFF
TRBV20-1	TRBJ1-2	-	few	12	TGCAGTGCTAGTCTACCCGGCTATGGCTACACCTTC	CSASLPGYGYTF
TRBV6-5	TRBJ1-6	-	many	12	TGTGCCAGCAGTTATCAGGGTACACCCCTCCACTTT	CASSYQGTPLHF
TRBV12-3/TRBV12-4	TRBJ1-1	-	many	14	TGTGCCAGCAGTTTGGTCGCAAGAAACACTGAAGCTTTCTTT	CASSLVARNTEAFF
TRBV4-1	TRBJ2-7	TRBD1	few	13	TGCGCCAGCAGCCCCGGGACAGGGTTCGAGCAGTACTTC	CASSPGTGFEQYF
TRBV20-1	TRBJ1-5	-	few	12	TGCAGTGCTAGACAGACGAATCAGCCCCAGCATTTT	CSARQTNQPQHF
TRBV6-5	TRBJ2-7	-	once	13	TGTGCCAGCAGTTACTGGCCTCCCTACGTGCAGTACTTC	CASSYWPPYVQYF
TRBV20-1	TRBJ2-1	TRBD2	many	16	TGCAGTGCTTATACTAGCGGGGGCCGAAGCTACAATGAGCAGTTCTTC	CSAYTSGGRSYNEQFF
TRBV20-1	TRBJ2-4	-	-	15	TGCAGTGCTAGAGTCGGGGCCTCGGCCAAAAACATTCAGTACTTC	CSARVGASAKNIQYF
TRBV7-9	TRBJ2-5	-	once	14	TGTGCCAGCAGCCGAGGGACCGCCCAAGAGACCCAGTACTTC	CASSRGTAQETQYF
TRBV28	TRBJ1-5	TRBD1	-	14	TGTGCCAGCACTGGGGGACAGGGGGATCAGCCCCAGCATTTT	CASTGGQGDQPQHF
TRBV20-1	TRBJ2-7	TRBD2	-	13	TGCAGTGCTAGGCCCCTAGCGGGGTACGAGCAGTACTTC	CSARPLAGYEQYF
TRBV29-1	TRBJ1-1	-	many	14	TGCAGCGTTGGGTTTAGACTAATGAACACTGAAGCTTTCTTT	CSVGFRLMNTEAFF
TRBV27	TRBJ2-2	TRBD1	few	14	TGTGCCAGCAGTAGGACAGGGGCGACCGGGGAGCTGTTTTTT	CASSRTGATGELFF
TRBV20-1	TRBJ2-4	TRBD1	few	13	TGCAGTGCTGGGGGACAGGTAGAAAACATTCAGTACTTC	CSAGGQVENIQYF
TRBV7-2	TRBJ1-6	-	many	13	TGTGCCAGCAGCTTACCGATCGGTTCACCCCTCCACTTT	CASSLPIGSPLHF
TRBV28	TRBJ2-1	-	-	11	TGTGCCAGCAGTACGGGGGTAGAGCAGTTCTTC	CASSTGVEQFF
TRBV20-1	TRBJ1-2	-	many	13	TGCAGTGCTCAACTTGACAGTAACTATGGCTACACCTTC	CSAQLDSNYGYTF
TRBV27	TRBJ2-1	TRBD2	-	15	TGTGCCAGCAGTTCCGGGACTAGTGGGTCCGGTGAGCAGTTCTTC	CASSSGTSGSGEQFF
TRBV7-9	TRBJ1-2	-	few	13	TGTGCCAGCAGCTTAGATTTTAACTATGGCTACACCTTC	CASSLDFNYGYTF
TRBV20-1	TRBJ1-5	-	-	13	TGCAGTGCCACGGCGGCCAGAAGCCAGCCCCAGCATTTT	CSATAARSQPQHF
TRBV4-3	TRBJ2-2	-	-	12	TGCGCCAGCAGCCAAGACATGGGGGAGCTGTTTTTT	CASSQDMGELFF
TRBV20-1	TRBJ1-1	TRBD1	-	13	TGCAGTGCCCAGGACAGGCCGAACACTGAAGCTTTCTTT	CSAQDRPNTEAFF
TRBV9	TRBJ2-2	-	many	16	TGTGCCAGCAGCGTAGACGGGGGTCTTTCCACCGGGGAGCTGTTTTTT	CASSVDGGLSTGELFF
TRBV6-7	TRBJ2-7	-	few	15	TGTGCCAGCAGTTCGGGCCGCTGGCCTCGCTCCGAGCAGTACTTC	CASSSGRWPRSEQYF
TRBV25-1	TRBJ2-7	TRBD1	many	12	TGTGCCAGCAGTGTGACAGGGGGTGAGCAGTACTTC	CASSVTGGEQYF
TRBV12-3/TRBV12-4	TRBJ2-7	TRBD2	many	15	TGTGCCAGCAGTTTAACTAGCGGGGGGGCGTACGAGCAGTACTTC	CASSLTSGGAYEQYF